Below are 2 T cell receptor beta chains sequenced from a single sample in a study of vaccination effects on CD4 cells after COVID-19. Antigen-specific CD4+ T cells expanded by the ViraFEST assay with viral peptide pools were then sequenced. Subsequent to a culture period of around eleven days, CD4+ T cells were isolated. TCRdb's copy holds only in-frame clones and misses some; the assay was immunoSEQ multiplex PCR. The sample records 60,000 to 70,000 clones, about four fifths being singletons. These TCRs are of unknown antigen specificity. Source: CD4+ T cells from PBMCs cultured with HCoV-229E spike peptides, taken before COVID-19 vaccination. These receptors originate from a human donor who received a COVID-19 vaccine.

This chain uses TRBV19 with TRBJ1-5; no firm D call. CDR3 length: 14 amino acids. Germline V lookup: CDR1 LNHDA, CDR2 SQIVND (reference sequence). The V gene lost 3 bases and the J gene lost 11 bases, with 17 bases spanning the gap. The CDR3 spells CASSMGNPLTSQHF. The CDR3 DNA reads as TGTGCCAGTAGTATGGGAAACCCGCTTACTTCCCAGCATTTT.

J is TRBJ1-1 and V is TRBV24-1; TRBD1 matches 7 bases. Germline V gene lookup returns CDR1 KGHDR and CDR2 SFDVKD. Unmatched junction bases numbered 8, after V lost 4 bases and J lost 4 bases. CDR3 length: 15 amino acids. The CDR3 is CATSDSRQGSTEAFF. The DNA of the CDR3 is TGTGCCACCAGTGACTCCCGACAGGGAAGCACTGAAGCTTTCTTT.